The 17 T cell receptor beta chains below all came from one sample that was sequenced in a study of shared clonotypes between healthy human individuals. Positive CCR7 selection of CD45RO-negative cells yielded the naive CD8 cells, and terminally differentiated effector memory CD45RA+ cells were excluded. Profiled with immunoSEQ multiplex PCR; TCRdb holds only in-frame clones, not every one. Found here are approximately 600,000 clones, around 95% of them singletons; the top ten hold approximately 0.11%. Sequences were obtained from naive CD8+ T cells sorted from blood. Receptors originate from a woman in her twenties or thirties in good health.

This chain links TRBV9 with TRBJ2-2; TRBD1 matches at 7 bases. This CDR3 contains 15 residues. CDR1 is SGDLS and CDR2 is YYNGEE in the germline V gene. The trim removed 3 bases at V and 0 bases at J, leaving 2 bases unmatched. The CDR3 protein is CASSDRGTNTGELFF. In DNA form, the CDR3 reads TGTGCCAGCAGCGACAGGGGTACGAACACCGGGGAGCTGTTTTTT.

The rearrangement uses TRBV30 and TRBJ2-1, with 10 bases aligning to TRBD2. CDR1 and CDR2 from the germline V gene are GTSNPN and SVGIG (reference sequence). Germline trimming cut 2 bases from V and 8 bases from J; bases unmatched to any gene: 9. The CDR3 covers 15 residues. DNA of the CDR3: TGTGCCTGGAGTCAGCGGGAGGGCCGGTGGGATGAGCAGTTCTTC. Residues: CAWSQREGRWDEQFF.

This clone showed up just once. The same CDR3 is also encoded by other DNA sequences in this sample. The genes are TRBV27 and TRBJ1-1; no definite D call. In germline, CDR1 is MNHEY, CDR2 SMNVEV (reference sequence). Trimming cost V 1 base and J 1 base, with 7 bases left between them. The CDR3 extends over 14 amino acids. As DNA, the CDR3 is TGTGCCAGCAGTTTATTGGGCAGGAACACTGAAGCTTTCTTT. This codes for CASSLLGRNTEAFF.

Of note for this clone: An end of the junction does not agree with germline; a read error may underlie this. J is TRBJ2-7 and V is TRBV7-2; D is possibly TRBD2 (6 bases). The germline gives CDR1 SGHTA, CDR2 FQGNSA. The CDR3 has 11 residues. CDR3 loop: CPGGETYEQYF. The CDR3, as DNA: TGCCCTGGAGGGGAGACCTACGAGCAGTACTTC.

CDR3 amino acids: CASSLGTLIQYF. CDR3 nucleotide sequence: TGTGCCAGCAGCCTCGGGACACTCATTCAGTACTTC. V gene TRBV7-9 combines with J gene TRBJ2-4, with a possible D match to TRBD1 (6 bases). CDR3 length equals 12 residues. Per the germline V gene, CDR1 is SEHNR and CDR2 is FQNEAQ (reference sequence). Between the trimmed V and J ends, which lost 5 bases and 9 bases, there was a span of 11 bases.

This sequence joins TRBV6-1 and TRBJ2-7, with D perhaps TRBD1 (5 bases). V dropped 0 bases and J dropped 4 bases, with 13 bases sitting between them. The CDR3 runs 15 residues. Germline lookup yields CDR1 MNHNS and CDR2 SASEGT. DNA for the CDR3: TGTGCCAGCAGTGAAGCGGTTGGAAGGGGTTACGAGCAGTACTTC. This gives the protein CASSEAVGRGYEQYF.

This sequence joins TRBV5-1 and TRBJ2-1; 11 positions match TRBD2. The CDR3 length is 18 residues. Losses at the gene ends were 6 bases for V and 5 bases for J; bases not matched to a gene: 16. Germline CDR1 is SGHRS and CDR2 is YFSETQ. CDR3 DNA: TGCGCCAGCATGGACAGGGTAGCGGGAGGGCCGGTTAACAATGAGCAGTTCTTC. It encodes CASMDRVAGGPVNNEQFF.

Comments on this clone: At the DNA level, this CDR3 is encoded by other sequences in the same sample as well. This rearrangement joins TRBV10-2 to TRBJ2-7; D is unresolved. Per the germline V gene, CDR1 is WSHSY and CDR2 is SAAADI. V lost 0 bases to trimming and J lost 3 bases, with 0 bases between them. CDR3 length equals 11 residues. In DNA form, the CDR3 reads TGCGCCAGCAGTGAGTCCTACGAGCAGTACTTC. Translating it yields CASSESYEQYF.

The genes are TRBV5-1 and TRBJ1-1; D might be TRBD1 (5 bases). This CDR3 is 16 amino acids long. CDR1 and CDR2 (germline): SGHRS, YFSETQ. V lost 2 bases and J 0 bases, leaving 14 bases between the germline ends. The CDR3 loop reads CASSFGVGLMNTEAFF. Written as DNA, the CDR3 is TGCGCCAGCAGCTTTGGGGTGGGGCTTATGAACACTGAAGCTTTCTTT.

The chain couples TRBV27 to TRBJ2-2, with D possibly TRBD2 on 6 matching bases. Trimming removed 7 bases at V and 4 bases at J, with 7 bases between. The CDR3 is 12 residues long. CDR1 MNHEY and CDR2 SMNVEV come from the germline V gene (reference sequence). The CDR3 spells CASIAVTGELFF. The CDR3 DNA sequence: TGTGCCAGCATAGCGGTCACCGGGGAGCTGTTTTTT.

The chain carries TRBV7-8 and TRBJ2-7, with TRBD2 identical over 9 bases. The germline CDR1 and CDR2 sequences are SGHVS and FQNEAQ. The ends lost 1 base at V and 5 bases at J; junction bases unmatched: 9. The CDR3 contains 16 residues. The DNA of the CDR3 is TGTGCCAGCAGCTTAGTAGGGCTAGCGGGGTCTCACGAGCAGTACTTC. Protein: CASSLVGLAGSHEQYF.

This rearrangement joins TRBV9 to TRBJ2-7; D call uncertain. Deletions cut 0 bases from V and 5 bases from J, with 12 bases between. CDR3 length equals 14 residues. Germline values: CDR1 SGDLS, CDR2 YYNGEE. The DNA of the CDR3 is TGTGCCAGCAGCGTAGAGGGTAGCTCGGACGAGCAGTACTTC. This encodes CASSVEGSSDEQYF.

The chain links TRBV2 to TRBJ2-7, with 8 bases that match TRBD1. V lost 6 bases, J lost 5 bases, and 6 bases stayed unmatched. The CDR3 consists of 13 residues. Germline V gene sequence: CDR1 SNHLY, CDR2 FYNNEI. CDR3 sequence (DNA): TGTGCCAGCAGGTTTCAGGGGGCGCACGAGCAGTACTTC. This codes for CASRFQGAHEQYF. The variable domain in full, completed from reference TRBV2 and TRBJ2-7, reads EPEVTQTPSHQVTQMGQEVILRCVPISNHLYFYWYRQILGQKVEFLVSFYNNEISEKSEIFDDQFSVERPDGSNFTLKIRSTKLEDSAMYFCASRFQGAHEQYFGPGTRLTVT.

The chain links TRBV28 to TRBJ1-4; 10 positions agree with TRBD1. The CDR3 sequence is 16 residues long. V gave up 6 bases and J gave up 7 bases; unmatched junction bases: 11. CDR1 is MDHEN and CDR2 is SYDVKM in the germline V gene. The CDR3 coding sequence is TGTGCCAGCAGGCGGACAGGGGGGCGACACGGTGAAAAACTGTTTTTT. It is translated as CASRRTGGRHGEKLFF.

The chain has TRBV25-1 and TRBJ2-5; tentative D call: TRBD2 (5 bases). The V and J ends lost 7 bases and 5 bases respectively, with 8 bases between them. Germline loops: CDR1 MGHDK, CDR2 SYGVNS. CDR3 length: 11 amino acids. CDR3 in DNA: TGTGCCAGCACGGGATGGGAGACCCAGTACTTC. This encodes CASTGWETQYF.

J is TRBJ1-1 and V is TRBV7-9; D is unclear. CDR1 is SEHNR and CDR2 is FQNEAQ in the germline V gene (reference sequence). This CDR3 has 15 amino acids. With 1 base removed from V and 0 bases from J, the gap between germline ends came to 9 bases. Written as DNA, the CDR3 is TGTGCCAGCAGCTTAGGAGAGATTATGAACACTGAAGCTTTCTTT. Its protein is CASSLGEIMNTEAFF.

V usage is TRBV7-9 and J usage is TRBJ1-1; TRBD1 agrees at 7 bases. Germline loops: CDR1 SEHNR, CDR2 FQNEAQ (reference sequence). The trim removed 4 bases at V and 6 bases at J, leaving 8 bases unmatched. The CDR3 totals 14 residues. CDR3 nucleotides: TGTGCCAGCAGCTCTACTGGAACAGGGGCTGAAGCTTTCTTT. Amino acid sequence: CASSSTGTGAEAFF.